Listed below are T cell receptor beta chains from one sample, sequenced in a study of EBV T-cell therapy then PD-1 blockade in nasopharyngeal carcinoma. Antigens for these TCRs are unknown. Generated by immunoSEQ multiplex PCR, the TCRdb table keeps only in-frame clones and is missing some. The sample carries tens of thousands of clones, under 90% recorded once. Sequenced material: CD8+ T cells from blood, taken at day 61 from a patient whose treatment included autologous EBV-specific T cells and nivolumab. The receptors derive from a middle-aged man with nasopharyngeal carcinoma. Each CDR3 is given with its conserved first and last residue. The D gene is left open where the match is weak. A row's size may be missing; if present it is once, few, many or a size class.

>.|TRBJ2-7|.|TRBV19
TGTGCCAGTAGCCCAACCCTCGGACGGGGAGACGCCTACGAGCAGTACTTC
CASSPTLGRGDAYEQYF
>.|TRBJ2-1|.|TRBV6-2/TRBV6-3
TGTGCCAGCAGTTACTTAAAGTTCATAAGCTCCTACAATGAGCAGTTCTTC
CASSYLKFISSYNEQFF
>.|TRBJ2-2|.|TRBV27
TGTGCCAGCAGTTGGACAGCAACCGGGGAGCTGTTTTTT
CASSWTATGELFF
>.|TRBJ2-1|TRBD2|TRBV19
TGTGCCAGTAGTGTGACTAGCGGGGGTTGGGAGCAGTTCTTC
CASSVTSGGWEQFF
>.|TRBJ2-7|.|TRBV4-3
TGCGCCAGCAGCCCGAGCGGGCAACCCTACGAGCAGTACTTC
CASSPSGQPYEQYF
>.|TRBJ2-3|TRBD2|TRBV27
TGTGCCAGCAGTTTATCGGGAGGGAGAGCCTGGGATACGCAGTATTTT
CASSLSGGRAWDTQYF
>few|TRBJ1-1|.|TRBV27
TGTGCCAGCAGTCTCCAACAGGGTTCCACTGAAGCTTTCTTT
CASSLQQGSTEAFF
>few|TRBJ2-1|TRBD1|TRBV27
TGTGCCAGCAGTCACGGACAGGGGGCCTACAATGAGCAGTTCTTC
CASSHGQGAYNEQFF
>.|TRBJ2-7|.|TRBV10-2
TGCGCCAGCAGTGCAGGGTCCAACGAGCAGTACTTC
CASSAGSNEQYF
>once|TRBJ2-7|TRBD1|TRBV7-9
TGTGCCAGCAGCTTAGGGGGGACAGGGGGCTACGAGCAGTACTTC
CASSLGGTGGYEQYF
>.|TRBJ1-6|.|TRBV6-5
TGTGCCAGTAAGAGCTCCTATAATTCACCCCTCCACTTT
CASKSSYNSPLHF
>few|TRBJ1-2|.|TRBV6-5
TGTGCCAGCAGTTACGAAGGTTCCTATGGCTACACCTTC
CASSYEGSYGYTF
>.|TRBJ1-1|.|TRBV27
TGTGCCAGCGCTACCTATTGGAACACTGAAGCTTTCTTT
CASATYWNTEAFF
>.|TRBJ1-1|.|TRBV12-3/TRBV12-4
TGTGCCAGCAGTTTTGGGCCTGGGCCTGAAGCTTTCTTT
CASSFGPGPEAFF
>.|TRBJ2-5|.|TRBV9
TGTGCCAGCAGCCCGGCGGGGAACCAAGAGACCCAGTACTTC
CASSPAGNQETQYF
>medium-sized|TRBJ1-6|TRBD1|TRBV7-2
TGTGCCAGCAGCTTATTCGGGACAGATAATTCACCCCTCCACTTT
CASSLFGTDNSPLHF
>.|TRBJ1-3|.|TRBV2
TGTGCCAGCAGTGTTGGGAGGGGCTCTGGAAACACCATATATTTT
CASSVGRGSGNTIYF
>.|TRBJ1-2|.|TRBV7-9
TGTGCCAGCAGGGGGCAGGAGAACTATGGCTACACCTTC
CASRGQENYGYTF
>.|TRBJ2-6|.|TRBV15
TGTGCCACCAGCCCAGGCCAGGGGACTGGGGCCAACGTCCTGACTTTC
CATSPGQGTGANVLTF
>.|TRBJ2-7|TRBD1|TRBV27
TGTGCCAGCAGGGGGGACAGCGTTTACGAGCAGTACTTC
CASRGDSVYEQYF
>.|TRBJ2-1|TRBD2|TRBV6-2/TRBV6-3
TGTGCCAGCAGTGCCACTAGCGGGGGGGCCGATGAGCAGTTCTTC
CASSATSGGADEQFF
>.|TRBJ2-1|.|TRBV6-5
TGTGCCAGCAGTCATCCCGGCAATGAGCAGTTCTTC
CASSHPGNEQFF
>.|TRBJ2-7|.|TRBV9
TGTGCCAGCAGCCCCCCCTTTCCGGGTCCCTACTACGAGCAGTACTTC
CASSPPFPGPYYEQYF
>.|TRBJ1-2|.|TRBV4-1
TGCGCCAGCTCTCCTGGGACTGCTAACTATGGCTACACCTTC
CASSPGTANYGYTF
>.|TRBJ2-2|.|TRBV9
TGTGCCAGCAACGCAGCTTTGACCGGGGAGCTGTTTTTT
CASNAALTGELFF
>.|TRBJ1-2|.|TRBV19
TGTGCCAGTAGTATAGACCCTCAGGTATCTTATGGCTACACCTTC
CASSIDPQVSYGYTF
>.|TRBJ1-3|TRBD1|TRBV3-1/TRBV3-2
TGTGCCAGCAGCCCCGGGACAGGGGGCAGAAACACCATATATTTT
CASSPGTGGRNTIYF
>few|TRBJ2-1|.|TRBV9
TGTGCCAGCAGCCCAAGAAGGAGCTCCTACAATGAGCAGTTCTTC
CASSPRRSSYNEQFF
>.|TRBJ2-1|.|TRBV27
TGTGCCAGCAGTTTGGGAAGTGAGCAGTTCTTC
CASSLGSEQFF
>.|TRBJ2-7|.|TRBV5-6
TGTGCCAGCAGCTTGGATGTTAGCGAGCAGTACTTC
CASSLDVSEQYF
>once|TRBJ1-2|.|TRBV7-2
TGTGCCAGCGATCAACCCGTTGGGAACTATGGCTACACCTTC
CASDQPVGNYGYTF
>.|TRBJ1-2|TRBD1|TRBV7-3
TGTGCCAGCAGCCCGGACAGGGACGACTATGGCTACACCTTC
CASSPDRDDYGYTF
>.|TRBJ1-2|.|TRBV7-6
TGTGCCAGCAGCTTGGGGGGGCAGTTCGGGAATGGCTACACCTTC
CASSLGGQFGNGYTF
>.|TRBJ2-3|TRBD2|TRBV6-4
TGTGCCAGCAGTGAGAGCGGGGGGGCCACAGATACGCAGTATTTT
CASSESGGATDTQYF
>.|TRBJ1-2|TRBD1|TRBV19
TGTGCCAGTAGTCCTGGACAGGGGTCAGGGTATGGCTACACCTTC
CASSPGQGSGYGYTF
>.|TRBJ1-2|.|TRBV24-1
TGTGCCACCAGTAGTGGGGCTACCTATGGCTACACCTTC
CATSSGATYGYTF
>.|TRBJ2-1|TRBD1|TRBV6-5
TGTGCCAGCAGCCCAGGGGGCTATGAGCAGTTCTTC
CASSPGGYEQFF
>.|TRBJ2-7|.|TRBV2
TGTGCCAGCAGGGGGAGATCCAGCTACGAGCAGTACTTC
CASRGRSSYEQYF
>.|TRBJ2-3|.|TRBV6-1
TGTGCCAGCAGTGAAGACCCACAGGGAGGTCCAGATACGCAGTATTTT
CASSEDPQGGPDTQYF
>.|TRBJ1-3|TRBD1|TRBV19
TGTGCCAGTAGTACCCTGGACAGGGCTGGAAACACCATATATTTT
CASSTLDRAGNTIYF
>.|TRBJ1-4|.|TRBV6-1
TGTGCCAGCAGTGACGATCCTAAGGACTTATGGGCAACTAATGAAAAACTGTTTTTT
CASSDDPKDLWATNEKLFF
>.|TRBJ1-5|TRBD1|TRBV10-2
TGCGCCAGCACCAACTCCGGGACAGGGTATCAGCCCCAGCATTTT
CASTNSGTGYQPQHF
>.|TRBJ1-6|TRBD1|TRBV11-2
TGTGCCAGCAGCTATACCGGGACAGGGGCACCCCTCCACTTT
CASSYTGTGAPLHF
>.|TRBJ1-2|.|TRBV12-5
TGTGCTAGTGGTTTAGGGTTCTATGGCTACACCTTC
CASGLGFYGYTF
>.|TRBJ2-3|.|TRBV7-3
TGTGCCAGCAGCTTAGTCGGGGGCACAGATACGCAGTATTTT
CASSLVGGTDTQYF
>.|TRBJ1-2|.|TRBV2
TGTGCCAGCAGTATAGCATCTTCCTATGGCTACACCTTC
CASSIASSYGYTF
>.|TRBJ2-2|.|TRBV4-3
TGCGCCAGCAGCCAAGTGGGTAGACCAACCGGGGAGCTGTTTTTT
CASSQVGRPTGELFF
>.|TRBJ1-2|.|TRBV2
TGTGCCAGCGGTGATGGGGGTAACTATGGCTACACCTTC
CASGDGGNYGYTF
>few|TRBJ2-6|.|TRBV28
TGTGCCAGCGCAACACTGAGTGGGGCCAACGTCCTGACTTTC
CASATLSGANVLTF